The 29 T cell receptor beta chains listed next were all sequenced from one sample in a study of T-cell reconstitution after alpha-beta-depleted transplantation in children. A library of TCRbeta sequences, prepared with unique molecular identifiers, was generated. TCRdb analysed the PCR reads with MiXCR anew, one entry per CDR3 protein. The repertoire holds about 260,000 distinct CDR3 sequences, with around 7.5% as singletons. The source was PBMCs, mostly from graft donor cells, collected 180 days after TCRalphabeta/CD19-depleted stem cell transplant. The source is a male patient aged 10 to 17 who had a stem cell transplant for acute lymphoblastic leukemia, so the T cells may come from the graft donor.

This clonotype was picked up many times. The chain is built from TRBV20-1 and TRBJ1-2; D is ambiguous. The CDR3 consists of 14 residues. Germline loops: CDR1 DFQATT, CDR2 SNEGSKA (reference sequence). V was shortened by 3 bases and J by 4 bases, with 15 bases between the two germline ends. CDR3 coding DNA: TGCAGTGCTAGTAGGGCACTCTTTGGCTATGGCTACACCTTC. It translates to CSASRALFGYGYTF.

This clonotype was counted many times. The chain recombines TRBV12-3 or TRBV12-4 with TRBJ2-1; D not certain. V lost 6 bases and J lost 4, with 4 bases in between. The CDR3 sequence is 11 residues long. The CDR3 region is CASRLYNEQFF. The CDR3 DNA is TGTGCCAGCAGACTGTACAATGAGCAGTTCTTC.

This clonotype was seen many times. CDR3 in amino acids: CASKDSHEQYF. In DNA form, the CDR3 reads TGTGCCAGCAAGGACAGCCACGAGCAGTACTTC. V is TRBV6-1 and J is TRBJ2-7, with a weak D call TRBD1 (6 bases). The CDR3 contains 11 residues. The germline V gene encodes CDR1 MNHNS and CDR2 SASEGT. Deletions cut 7 bases from V and 5 bases from J, with 9 bases between.

The chain employs TRBV3-1 and TRBJ1-1; no reliable D call. Germline lookup yields CDR1 LGHDT and CDR2 YNNKEL (reference sequence). V was trimmed by 1 base and J by 7 bases, leaving 13 bases between them. This CDR3 region has 14 residues. The CDR3 bases are TGTGCCAGCAGCCAAGTCTCCATCTCCCATGAAGCTTTCTTT. Its translation is CASSQVSISHEAFF.

This rearrangement joins TRBV7-8 to TRBJ2-2; 8 bases align to TRBD1. The CDR3 extends over 15 amino acids. V gave up 5 bases and J gave up 1 base; unmatched junction bases: 3. In germline, CDR1 is SGHVS, CDR2 FQNEAQ. The CDR3 sequence: CASSVGQGNTGELFF. The CDR3 DNA follows: TGTGCCAGCAGCGTAGGACAGGGGAACACCGGGGAGCTGTTTTTT.

This clonotype has more than one count but fewer than ten. The rearrangement joins TRBV20-1 to TRBJ2-7; a weak D match, TRBD2 (6 bases). The germline V gene encodes CDR1 DFQATT and CDR2 SNEGSKA (reference sequence). This CDR3 has 14 amino acids. The V end was cut by 1 base, the J end by 0 bases, with 10 bases between. In nucleotides, the CDR3 is TGCAGTGCTAGAGTCCTAGCGAACTCCTACGAGCAGTACTTC. The encoded protein is CSARVLANSYEQYF.

This clonotype was observed at least ten times. The rearrangement joins TRBV20-1 to TRBJ2-7; D call uncertain. The CDR3 has 11 residues. Germline V lookup: CDR1 DFQATT, CDR2 SNEGSKA (reference sequence). V lost 5 bases and J lost 6, with 11 bases in between. CDR3 sequence (DNA): TGCAGTGCTTTCCATTTGCGCGAGCAGTACTTC. It translates to CSAFHLREQYF.

This clonotype came up many times. The chain links TRBV25-1 to TRBJ1-1; D gene ambiguous. The CDR3 sequence is 13 residues long. V lost 2 bases and J 10 bases, leaving 14 bases between the germline ends. The germline V gene has CDR1 MGHDK and CDR2 SYGVNS. The CDR3 region is CASSEGSSRRAFF. For the CDR3, the DNA is TGTGCCAGCAGTGAAGGATCGTCCAGAAGAGCTTTCTTT.

This clonotype occurred many times. This chain links TRBV12-3 or TRBV12-4 with TRBJ1-1; 9 nucleotides align to TRBD1. This CDR3 spans 13 amino acids. After removal of 5 bases from V and 5 bases from J, the junction contained 3 bases not matched to a gene. Written as DNA, the CDR3 is TGTGCCAGCAGTGGGACAGGGATAACTGAAGCTTTCTTT. It yields the protein CASSGTGITEAFF.

This clonotype was detected ten times or more. J is TRBJ1-2 and V is TRBV28, with TRBD1 identical over 9 bases. The germline V gene encodes CDR1 MDHEN and CDR2 SYDVKM. V gave up 4 bases and J gave up 8 bases; unmatched junction bases: 8. This CDR3 is 14 amino acids long. The CDR3, as DNA: TGTGCCAGCAGTTCCCAACAGGGGGCGTGGGGCTACACCTTC. Its protein is CASSSQQGAWGYTF.

This clonotype has ten or more counts. V gene TRBV20-1 combines with J gene TRBJ2-1; tentative D call: TRBD2 (6 bases). Germline V gene data show CDR1 as DFQATT and CDR2 as SNEGSKA (reference sequence). V dropped 0 bases and J dropped 7 bases, with 16 bases sitting between them. This CDR3 region has 15 residues. CDR3 protein: CSARDFGGAWNEQFF. The CDR3 DNA follows: TGCAGTGCTAGAGATTTTGGCGGGGCCTGGAATGAGCAGTTCTTC.

Notes on this clonotype: The limits of the CDR3 on the DNA are not certain, so only TCRdb's listed CDR3 is given. The chain recombines TRBV3-1 with TRBJ1-4; no DNA check was done on the table's D call, TRBD1. Looked up from germline, CDR1 is LGHDT and CDR2 is YNNKEL (reference sequence). The CDR3 region is 23 residues in length, termini included. This chain's CDR3 is CASSQDRRAGNEKLFFGSGTQLF.

The V gene is TRBV5-1, the J gene TRBJ2-1; D gene unclear. The CDR3 is made up of 15 amino acids. V lost 0 bases and J lost 3, with 10 bases in between. Germline V lookup: CDR1 SGHRS, CDR2 YFSETQ. CDR3 amino acids: CASSLVPVGYNEQFF. CDR3 in DNA: TGCGCCAGCAGCTTGGTGCCAGTAGGCTACAATGAGCAGTTCTTC.

CDR3 DNA: TGTGCCAGTAGTCCCGCTCCGGGACAAGACTCTGGGGCCAACGTCCTGACTTTC. Protein sequence: CASSPAPGQDSGANVLTF. This chain connects TRBV19 to TRBJ2-6; possible D gene TRBD1, 6 bases. CDR1 and CDR2 from the germline V gene are LNHDA and SQIVND (reference sequence). The V end lost 5 bases, the J end lost 0 bases, and 17 bases lay between the germline ends. The CDR3 spans 18 residues.

This clonotype was detected many times. The chain combines TRBV20-1 with TRBJ2-7; D might be TRBD1 (5 bases). The CDR3 is 13 amino acids. V lost 1 base and J lost 2, with 9 bases in between. Germline V lookup: CDR1 DFQATT, CDR2 SNEGSKA (reference sequence). The CDR3 region is CSARGQGPYEQYF. The DNA for the CDR3 is TGCAGTGCTAGAGGCCAGGGTCCCTACGAGCAGTACTTC.

This clonotype was observed at least ten times. V and J are TRBV7-3 and TRBJ2-1; D might be TRBD2 (5 bases). Between the trimmed V and J ends, which lost 5 bases and 4 bases, there was a span of 9 bases. The length of the CDR3 is 13 residues. CDR1 is SGHTA, CDR2 FQGTGA, per germline. The CDR3 loop is CASSLDWYNEQFF. In DNA, the CDR3 is TGTGCCAGCAGCCTGGACTGGTACAATGAGCAGTTCTTC.

The V and J genes are TRBV4-1 and TRBJ1-3; D unclear. Germline lookup yields CDR1 MGHRA and CDR2 YSYEKL. The CDR3 is 15 amino acids. V was clipped by 0 bases and J by 0 bases, with 6 bases between them. CDR3 bases: TGCGCCAGCAGCCAAGACCTCAACTCTGGAAACACCATATATTTT. This encodes CASSQDLNSGNTIYF.

This clonotype was observed at least ten times. The V call is TRBV12-3 or TRBV12-4, the J call TRBJ1-2; D call uncertain. V dropped 3 bases and J dropped 8 bases, with 13 bases sitting between them. The CDR3 is 13 residues long. The CDR3 nucleotides read TGTGCCAGCAGTTTTACCCGCACCCTCGGCTACACCTTC. Residues: CASSFTRTLGYTF.

This clonotype was counted many times. This CDR3 is CASSEARAGFPYEQYF. The CDR3 DNA reads as TGTGCCAGCAGTGAAGCGAGGGCAGGGTTCCCCTACGAGCAGTACTTC. The chain carries TRBV2 and TRBJ2-7, with D tentatively TRBD1 or TRBD2 (5 bases each). V was pared by 0 bases and J by 2 bases, with 14 bases between. Germline V gene sequence: CDR1 SNHLY, CDR2 FYNNEI. This CDR3 is built from 16 residues.

This clonotype showed up many times. CDR3 nucleotides: TGCGCCAGCAGCATTACAGGGGCCGGGGGCGAGCAGTACTTC. It codes for CASSITGAGGEQYF. The chain combines TRBV5-1 with TRBJ2-7, with TRBD1 as a possible D gene (7 bases). The length of the CDR3 is 14 residues. The V and J ends lost 4 bases and 6 bases respectively, with 17 bases between them. In germline, CDR1 is SGHRS, CDR2 YFSETQ.

This clonotype was observed at least ten times. The chain recombines TRBV20-1 with TRBJ1-3, with TRBD1 identical over 7 bases. CDR3 length: 12 amino acids. The germline gives CDR1 DFQATT, CDR2 SNEGSKA (reference sequence). V lost 4 bases and J lost 8; bases outside the gene matches: 5. This chain's CDR3 is CSANDRVDTIYF. The CDR3 DNA follows: TGCAGTGCTAATGACAGGGTAGACACCATATATTTT.

The chain employs TRBV9 and TRBJ1-1; 7 nucleotides line up with TRBD1. This CDR3 spans 16 amino acids. Germline V lookup: CDR1 SGDLS, CDR2 YYNGEE. After removal of 3 bases from V and 0 bases from J, the junction contained 8 bases not matched to a gene. CDR3 DNA sequence: TGTGCCAGCAGCGCTCGGGACAGACCCATGAACACTGAAGCTTTCTTT. It yields the protein CASSARDRPMNTEAFF.

This clonotype was seen many times. The genes are TRBV9 and TRBJ1-2; the D gene is possibly TRBD1 (6 bases). CDR1 is SGDLS, CDR2 YYNGEE, per germline. V was shortened by 0 bases and J by 4 bases, with 10 bases between the two germline ends. The CDR3 spans 14 residues. The CDR3 DNA is TGTGCCAGCAGCGTAGAGGGGGAGTCCTATGGCTACACCTTC. Translation gives CASSVEGESYGYTF.

The V call is TRBV7-6, the J call TRBJ2-1; D may be TRBD2 (5 bases). V lost 3 bases to trimming and J lost 1 base, with 10 bases between them. Germline CDR1 is SGHVS and CDR2 is FNYEAQ. This CDR3 has 15 amino acids. The CDR3 nucleotides are TGTGCCAGCAGCTTTGTGAGGGAATCCTACAATGAGCAGTTCTTC. Its protein product is CASSFVRESYNEQFF.

This clonotype was recorded many times. CDR3 in amino acids: CASRLAREQNYEQYF. In DNA form, the CDR3 reads TGTGCCAGCAGGTTAGCCCGTGAACAAAACTACGAGCAGTACTTC. The rearrangement uses TRBV27 and TRBJ2-7, with no clear D. This CDR3 region has 15 residues. Germline V gene sequence: CDR1 MNHEY, CDR2 SMNVEV (reference sequence). Trimming shortened V by 6 bases and J by 3 bases, and 18 bases separated the two germline ends.

This clonotype came up many times. This chain uses TRBV20-1 with TRBJ2-3; 8 nucleotides line up with TRBD2. The junction had 8 bases not matched to a gene; V was cut back by 6 bases and J by 0 bases. Germline CDR1 DFQATT, CDR2 SNEGSKA (reference sequence). The length of the CDR3 is 15 residues. The CDR3 nucleotides are TGCAGTGCCGGGAGGGGCGGGGGTAGCACAGATACGCAGTATTTT. Translating it yields CSAGRGGGSTDTQYF.

The genes are TRBV30 and TRBJ2-5; no firm D call. V was pared by 3 bases and J by 5 bases, with 13 bases between. The CDR3 has 13 amino acids. CDR1 is GTSNPN and CDR2 is SVGIG in the germline V gene (reference sequence). Here the CDR3 reads CAWSPPVKETQYF. The CDR3 DNA follows: TGTGCCTGGAGCCCCCCCGTTAAGGAGACCCAGTACTTC.

This clonotype was counted a few times. This sequence joins TRBV20-1 and TRBJ1-4; D call uncertain. V was cut by 6 bases and J by 3 bases, with 11 bases left in between. From germline, CDR1 is DFQATT and CDR2 SNEGSKA (reference sequence). CDR3 length: 13 residues. The CDR3, as DNA: TGCAGTGCGCCGATACCCCCTAATGAAAAACTGTTTTTT. Translating gives CSAPIPPNEKLFF.

This clonotype appeared many times. V usage is TRBV7-2 and J usage is TRBJ2-1, with D possibly being TRBD1 (5 bases). CDR1 is SGHTA, CDR2 FQGNSA, per germline. CDR3 length: 14 residues. The ends were cut back, 6 bases at V and 9 bases at J, with 18 bases in the middle. CDR3 nucleotides: TGTGCCAGCAGTCGAAGGGATGGGGCTGGTGAGCAGTTCTTC. This codes for CASSRRDGAGEQFF. The whole variable domain, filled in from reference TRBV7-2 and TRBJ2-1, reads GAGVSQSPSNKVTEKGKDVELRCDPISGHTALYWYRQSLGQGLEFLIYFQGNSAPDKSGLPSDRFSAERTGGSVSTLTIQRTQQEDSAVYLCASSRRDGAGEQFFGPGTRLTVL.